The rows below give T cell receptor beta chains drawn from one sample of a study of identical twins. Each CDR3 protein gets one entry after TCRdb re-called the 5' RACE reads with MiXCR. The table lists 700,000 to 950,000 distinct CDR3 sequences, 12% of them singletons. The same specimen was also included in a second study, on yellow fever vaccine responses in identical twins.

Sequencing was carried out using PBMCs. Receptor source: a woman aged 18 to 35 in good health. Each CDR3 is given with its conserved first and last residue. D genes are given only for firm matches. The listing skips clone size in some rows; elsewhere it reads once, few, many or a size class.

d_gene: TRBD2; j_gene: TRBJ2-5; v_gene: TRBV3-1; abundance: many; CDR3aa: CASSQEGLAGKETQYF; CDR3nt: TGTGCCAGCAGCCAAGAAGGCCTAGCGGGAAAAGAGACCCAGTACTTC
d_gene: NA; j_gene: TRBJ1-1; v_gene: TRBV6-1; abundance: NA; CDR3aa: CASSPSGTVNTEAFF; CDR3nt: TGTGCCAGCAGTCCATCCGGGACCGTGAACACTGAAGCTTTCTTT
d_gene: TRBD1; j_gene: TRBJ1-3; v_gene: TRBV29-1; abundance: NA; CDR3aa: CSAYEGTASGNTIYF; CDR3nt: TGCAGCGCTTACGAAGGGACAGCTTCTGGAAACACCATATATTTT
d_gene: NA; j_gene: TRBJ2-5; v_gene: TRBV20-1; abundance: few; CDR3aa: CSANTEGRGNRETQYF; CDR3nt: TGCAGTGCAAATACAGAAGGGAGGGGGAACAGGGAGACCCAGTACTTC
d_gene: NA; j_gene: TRBJ2-2; v_gene: TRBV28; abundance: NA; CDR3aa: CASSLSFAQTSGELFF; CDR3nt: TGTGCCAGCAGTCTCTCCTTTGCGCAGACCTCCGGGGAGCTGTTTTTT
d_gene: NA; j_gene: TRBJ2-1; v_gene: TRBV29-1; abundance: many; CDR3aa: CSVDGAERYNEQFF; CDR3nt: TGCAGCGTTGACGGGGCAGAACGCTACAATGAGCAGTTCTTC
d_gene: TRBD2; j_gene: TRBJ2-1; v_gene: TRBV6-4; abundance: NA; CDR3aa: CASSDSGGGADEQFF; CDR3nt: TGTGCCAGCAGTGACTCAGGCGGGGGGGCGGATGAGCAGTTCTTC
d_gene: NA; j_gene: TRBJ2-6; v_gene: TRBV2; abundance: few; CDR3aa: CASSVRLVSANVLTF; CDR3nt: TGTGCCAGCAGTGTACGGCTAGTCTCAGCCAACGTCCTGACTTTC
d_gene: NA; j_gene: TRBJ2-5; v_gene: TRBV3-1; abundance: once; CDR3aa: CASGPRYQETQYF; CDR3nt: TGTGCCAGCGGGCCAAGGTACCAAGAGACCCAGTACTTC
d_gene: NA; j_gene: TRBJ2-2; v_gene: TRBV6-5; abundance: NA; CDR3aa: CASSSLTPAMNTGELFF; CDR3nt: TGTGCCAGCAGTTCGTTGACACCTGCGATGAACACCGGGGAGCTGTTTTTT
d_gene: TRBD2; j_gene: TRBJ2-1; v_gene: TRBV5-1; abundance: few; CDR3aa: CASSLRREYLYNEQFF; CDR3nt: TGCGCCAGCAGCTTGAGGCGGGAGTACCTCTACAATGAGCAGTTCTTC
d_gene: NA; j_gene: TRBJ1-4; v_gene: TRBV2; abundance: many; CDR3aa: CASSEASSRGEKLFF; CDR3nt: TGTGCCAGCAGTGAAGCATCGTCCAGGGGTGAAAAACTGTTTTTT
d_gene: TRBD2; j_gene: TRBJ2-3; v_gene: TRBV19; abundance: NA; CDR3aa: CASSLLAGVLPSTDTQYF; CDR3nt: TGTGCCAGTAGCCTTCTAGCGGGGGTACTACCTAGCACAGATACGCAGTATTTT
d_gene: NA; j_gene: TRBJ2-7; v_gene: TRBV20-1; abundance: many; CDR3aa: CSATPGPDYEQYF; CDR3nt: TGCAGTGCTACTCCGGGACCCGACTACGAGCAGTACTTC
d_gene: TRBD2; j_gene: TRBJ2-1; v_gene: TRBV12-5; abundance: once; CDR3aa: CASGLVLAGSEIGNEQFF; CDR3nt: TGTGCTAGTGGTTTGGTACTAGCGGGATCTGAGATCGGGAATGAGCAGTTCTTC
d_gene: NA; j_gene: TRBJ1-1; v_gene: TRBV3-1; abundance: many; CDR3aa: CASSQADYAFF; CDR3nt: TGTGCCAGCAGCCAAGCCGATTACGCTTTCTTT
d_gene: NA; j_gene: TRBJ1-2; v_gene: TRBV3-1; abundance: NA; CDR3aa: CASSQDDGNYGYTF; CDR3nt: TGTGCCAGCAGCCAAGATGACGGGAACTATGGCTACACCTTC
d_gene: NA; j_gene: TRBJ2-4; v_gene: TRBV11-1; abundance: NA; CDR3aa: CASSLALGGRLLAKNIQYF; CDR3nt: TGTGCCAGCAGCTTAGCGCTCGGAGGGCGGCTTTTGGCCAAAAACATTCAGTACTTC
d_gene: TRBD2; j_gene: TRBJ2-1; v_gene: TRBV5-1; abundance: few; CDR3aa: CASSAVLAGGNEQFF; CDR3nt: TGCGCCAGCAGCGCAGTTCTAGCGGGGGGTAATGAGCAGTTCTTC
d_gene: TRBD2; j_gene: TRBJ2-1; v_gene: TRBV24-1; abundance: NA; CDR3aa: CATSDLSGGGLKDEQFF; CDR3nt: TGTGCCACCAGTGATTTGTCGGGGGGGGGGCTTAAAGATGAGCAGTTCTTC
d_gene: TRBD1; j_gene: TRBJ2-1; v_gene: TRBV29-1; abundance: few; CDR3aa: CSGTGGHYNEQFF; CDR3nt: TGCAGCGGGACAGGGGGCCATTACAATGAGCAGTTCTTC
d_gene: NA; j_gene: TRBJ2-5; v_gene: TRBV7-8; abundance: NA; CDR3aa: CASSPRIGVKETQYF; CDR3nt: TGTGCCAGCAGCCCACGGATCGGGGTAAAAGAGACCCAGTACTTC
d_gene: NA; j_gene: TRBJ2-5; v_gene: TRBV5-1; abundance: NA; CDR3aa: CASSLLAGRAQETQYF; CDR3nt: TGCGCCAGCAGCTTGTTGGCAGGCAGGGCTCAAGAGACCCAGTACTTC
d_gene: NA; j_gene: TRBJ2-1; v_gene: TRBV20-1; abundance: few; CDR3aa: CSADTGLSYNEQFF; CDR3nt: TGCAGTGCTGATACAGGGCTCTCCTACAATGAGCAGTTCTTC
d_gene: NA; j_gene: TRBJ2-4; v_gene: TRBV28; abundance: NA; CDR3aa: CASTPPGPPKGNIQYF; CDR3nt: TGTGCCAGCACCCCTCCGGGCCCGCCAAAGGGAAACATTCAGTACTTC
d_gene: NA; j_gene: TRBJ1-2; v_gene: TRBV14; abundance: NA; CDR3aa: CASSQDDSYGYTF; CDR3nt: TGTGCCAGCAGCCAAGATGACAGCTATGGCTACACCTTC
d_gene: TRBD2; j_gene: TRBJ2-7; v_gene: TRBV12-3/TRBV12-4; abundance: few; CDR3aa: CASSFGLAGAPEQYF; CDR3nt: TGTGCCAGCAGTTTCGGACTAGCGGGAGCCCCCGAGCAGTACTTC
d_gene: TRBD1; j_gene: TRBJ1-1; v_gene: TRBV5-1; abundance: NA; CDR3aa: CASSLPTGGNTEAFF; CDR3nt: TGCGCCAGCAGCTTGCCTACAGGGGGGAACACTGAAGCTTTCTTT
d_gene: NA; j_gene: TRBJ1-6; v_gene: TRBV10-3; abundance: many; CDR3aa: CAISESMYLNSPLHF; CDR3nt: TGTGCCATCAGTGAGTCTATGTACCTCAATTCACCCCTCCACTTT
d_gene: TRBD1; j_gene: TRBJ1-2; v_gene: TRBV15; abundance: NA; CDR3aa: CATSRSTGDGGYTF; CDR3nt: TGTGCCACCAGCAGATCGACAGGGGATGGTGGCTACACCTTC
d_gene: TRBD2; j_gene: TRBJ2-5; v_gene: TRBV12-3/TRBV12-4; abundance: many; CDR3aa: CASSFLAGWGEETQYF; CDR3nt: TGTGCCAGCAGTTTTCTAGCGGGATGGGGAGAAGAGACCCAGTACTTC
d_gene: TRBD1; j_gene: TRBJ2-2; v_gene: TRBV6-5; abundance: few; CDR3aa: CASSLQGALRTGELFF; CDR3nt: TGTGCCAGCAGTTTACAGGGGGCGCTTAGGACCGGGGAGCTGTTTTTT
d_gene: NA; j_gene: TRBJ2-5; v_gene: TRBV28; abundance: NA; CDR3aa: CASSSPLGPQETQYF; CDR3nt: TGTGCCAGCAGTTCCCCCCTCGGCCCACAAGAGACCCAGTACTTC
d_gene: NA; j_gene: TRBJ2-3; v_gene: TRBV29-1; abundance: NA; CDR3aa: CSVRQGTDTQYF; CDR3nt: TGCAGCGTTCGACAGGGCACAGATACGCAGTATTTT
d_gene: NA; j_gene: TRBJ2-1; v_gene: TRBV14; abundance: NA; CDR3aa: CASSQEPLSPSEYFYNEQFF; CDR3nt: TGTGCCAGCAGCCAAGAACCCCTTTCGCCTAGCGAATACTTTTACAATGAGCAGTTCTTC
d_gene: NA; j_gene: TRBJ2-1; v_gene: TRBV5-1; abundance: few; CDR3aa: CASSKKTEIYNEQFF; CDR3nt: TGCGCCAGCAGCAAAAAAACAGAGATCTACAATGAGCAGTTCTTC
d_gene: NA; j_gene: TRBJ1-2; v_gene: TRBV6-6; abundance: few; CDR3aa: CASSHDRTFGYTF; CDR3nt: TGTGCCAGCAGCCACGACAGGACTTTTGGCTACACCTTC
d_gene: NA; j_gene: TRBJ2-2; v_gene: TRBV7-2; abundance: few; CDR3aa: CASSLAEASATGELFF; CDR3nt: TGTGCCAGCAGCTTAGCCGAGGCTTCAGCGACCGGGGAGCTGTTTTTT
d_gene: NA; j_gene: TRBJ2-7; v_gene: TRBV12-3/TRBV12-4; abundance: NA; CDR3aa: CASTPTDSYEQYF; CDR3nt: TGTGCCAGCACCCCGACAGACTCCTACGAGCAGTACTTC
d_gene: NA; j_gene: TRBJ2-5; v_gene: TRBV5-5; abundance: NA; CDR3aa: CASSLASTVQETQYF; CDR3nt: TGTGCCAGCAGCTTGGCCTCAACAGTCCAAGAGACCCAGTACTTC
d_gene: NA; j_gene: TRBJ2-5; v_gene: TRBV10-3; abundance: NA; CDR3aa: CAISEKGAGETQCF; CDR3nt: TGTGCCATCAGTGAGAAAGGGGCAGGGGAGACCCAGTGCTTC
d_gene: TRBD2; j_gene: TRBJ2-3; v_gene: TRBV7-8; abundance: few; CDR3aa: CASSLAFLAGTLTDTQYF; CDR3nt: TGTGCCAGCAGCTTAGCGTTTCTAGCGGGGACCCTCACAGATACGCAGTATTTT
d_gene: NA; j_gene: TRBJ1-2; v_gene: TRBV6-5; abundance: many; CDR3aa: CASSSGENYGYTF; CDR3nt: TGTGCCAGCAGTTCAGGGGAAAACTATGGCTACACCTTC
d_gene: TRBD2; j_gene: TRBJ2-1; v_gene: TRBV29-1; abundance: few; CDR3aa: CSVEGLAPYNEQFF; CDR3nt: TGCAGCGTGGAAGGACTAGCGCCTTACAATGAGCAGTTCTTC
d_gene: NA; j_gene: TRBJ2-1; v_gene: TRBV11-2; abundance: NA; CDR3aa: CASSPGLGRGQGEQFF; CDR3nt: TGTGCCAGCAGCCCCGGGCTGGGACGGGGACAAGGGGAGCAGTTCTTC
d_gene: TRBD1; j_gene: TRBJ1-4; v_gene: TRBV4-2; abundance: few; CDR3aa: CASSQDDRVGNEKLFF; CDR3nt: TGTGCCAGCAGCCAAGATGACAGGGTTGGGAATGAAAAACTGTTTTTT
d_gene: NA; j_gene: TRBJ1-2; v_gene: TRBV3-1; abundance: few; CDR3aa: CASSVYGDREYGYTF; CDR3nt: TGTGCCAGCAGCGTATACGGGGACCGCGAATATGGCTACACCTTC
d_gene: NA; j_gene: TRBJ1-2; v_gene: TRBV4-1; abundance: NA; CDR3aa: CASSQERYGYTF; CDR3nt: TGCGCCAGCAGCCAAGAACGGTATGGCTACACCTTC
d_gene: NA; j_gene: TRBJ2-7; v_gene: TRBV29-1; abundance: NA; CDR3aa: CSVEDNGYEQYF; CDR3nt: TGCAGCGTTGAAGATAACGGGTACGAGCAGTACTTC
d_gene: TRBD2; j_gene: TRBJ2-3; v_gene: TRBV12-3/TRBV12-4; abundance: NA; CDR3aa: CASSTGLAGGPFKQYF; CDR3nt: TGTGCCAGCAGTACGGGACTAGCGGGAGGTCCGTTTAAGCAGTATTTT
d_gene: NA; j_gene: TRBJ2-7; v_gene: TRBV18; abundance: few; CDR3aa: CASSPPPSSYEQYF; CDR3nt: TGTGCCAGCTCACCACCACCCAGCTCCTACGAGCAGTACTTC
d_gene: NA; j_gene: TRBJ2-5; v_gene: TRBV12-3/TRBV12-4; abundance: many; CDR3aa: CASRRGGQLQETQYF; CDR3nt: TGTGCCAGCCGCCGCGGGGGCCAGCTCCAAGAGACCCAGTACTTC
d_gene: TRBD2; j_gene: TRBJ2-1; v_gene: TRBV14; abundance: many; CDR3aa: CASSQDPSLAGLYNEQFF; CDR3nt: TGTGCCAGCAGCCAAGACCCATCCCTAGCGGGCTTATACAATGAGCAGTTCTTC
d_gene: TRBD2; j_gene: TRBJ2-2; v_gene: TRBV29-1; abundance: few; CDR3aa: CSVVSSGEHTGELFF; CDR3nt: TGCAGCGTTGTGAGTAGCGGGGAACACACCGGGGAGCTGTTTTTT
d_gene: NA; j_gene: TRBJ1-1; v_gene: TRBV12-3/TRBV12-4; abundance: few; CDR3aa: CASSFQGMVAEAFF; CDR3nt: TGTGCCAGCAGTTTTCAGGGTATGGTCGCTGAAGCTTTCTTT